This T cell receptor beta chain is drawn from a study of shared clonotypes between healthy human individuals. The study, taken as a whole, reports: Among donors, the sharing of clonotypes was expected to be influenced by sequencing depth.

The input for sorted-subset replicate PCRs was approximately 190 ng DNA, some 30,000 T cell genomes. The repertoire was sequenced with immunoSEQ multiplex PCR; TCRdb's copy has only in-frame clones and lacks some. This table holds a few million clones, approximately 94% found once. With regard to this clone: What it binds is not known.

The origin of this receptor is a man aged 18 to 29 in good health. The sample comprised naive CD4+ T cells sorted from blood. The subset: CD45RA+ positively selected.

The chain's CDR3 is CASSLDTALDEQFF. The CDR3 region has the DNA TGTGCCAGCAGCTTAGATACCGCCCTCGATGAGCAGTTCTTC. The J gene is TRBJ2-1, the V gene TRBV7-2; no definite D call. Germline CDR1 and CDR2: SGHTA and FQGNSA. V gave up 1 base and J gave up 8 bases, with 12 bases separating them. CDR3 size: 14 residues.